This T cell receptor beta chain is drawn from a study of T-cell memory formation after mild COVID-19. In the study overall: For the most part, TCR clusters were specific to one donor. Broader study findings: Contracting CD4+ clones lay largely in CM and EM, with CD8+ ones residing in EMRA. There was no confirmation that second-wave clones peaking on day 37 were SARS-CoV-2 specific. Some clones that responded turned up in pre-infection memory, which suggests that cross-reactive memory joined in.

Germline values: CDR1 SGHTA, CDR2 FQGTGA. The V gene lost 6 bases and the J gene lost 7 bases, with 7 bases spanning the gap. CDR3 length: 12 residues. In the case of this clonotype: Antigen specificity is unknown.

TCRdb re-called the 5' RACE reads through MiXCR, storing one row per CDR3 protein. The sample consists of some 350,000 distinct CDR3 sequences, less than 20% of them appearing once. The sequencing sample was made of PBMCs or a T cell subset sorted from them (not recorded which). This chain uses TRBV7-3 with TRBJ1-6; D gene ambiguous. The source of this sequence is a man younger than 30 who had mild COVID-19 (a few samples of this study predate the infection). Cell type and time point are not known. This CDR3 is CASSQPNSPLHF. CDR3 coding DNA: TGTGCCAGCAGTCAGCCAAATTCACCCCTCCACTTT. The whole variable domain, remainder taken from reference TRBV7-3 and TRBJ1-6, is GAGVSQTPSNKVTEKGKYVELRCDPISGHTALYWYRQSLGQGPEFLIYFQGTGAADDSGLPNDRFFAVRPEGSVSTLKIQRTERGDSAVYLCASSQPNSPLHFGNGTRLTVT.